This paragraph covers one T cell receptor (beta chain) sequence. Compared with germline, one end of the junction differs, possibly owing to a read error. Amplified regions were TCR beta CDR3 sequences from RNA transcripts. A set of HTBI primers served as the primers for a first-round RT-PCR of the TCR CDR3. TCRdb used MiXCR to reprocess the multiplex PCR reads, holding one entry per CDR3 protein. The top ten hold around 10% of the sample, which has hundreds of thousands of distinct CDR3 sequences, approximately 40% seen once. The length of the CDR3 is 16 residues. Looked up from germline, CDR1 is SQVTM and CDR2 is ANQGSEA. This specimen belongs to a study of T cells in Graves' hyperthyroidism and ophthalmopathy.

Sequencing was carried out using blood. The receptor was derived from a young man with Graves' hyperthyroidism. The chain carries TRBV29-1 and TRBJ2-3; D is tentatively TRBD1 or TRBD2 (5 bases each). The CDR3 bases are TGCAGCCTTGAGGGGTTCGGGGTTGGGGACACAGATACGCAGTATTTT. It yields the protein CSLEGFGVGDTDTQYF.